The source of this TCR beta chain is a study of T cells in Graves' hyperthyroidism and ophthalmopathy. Study results and caveats: The blood repertoire included most of the expanded thyroid clonotypes above 0.001.

The investigators amplified TCR beta CDR3 regions from RNA transcripts. The HTBI primer set served for first-round RT-PCR of the TCR CDR3. TCRdb itself ran the multiplex PCR reads through MiXCR, one entry per CDR3 protein. The sample yields 550,000 to 650,000 distinct CDR3 sequences, around 15% seen once. The table lists this clonotype with many counts. The antigen remains unidentified. The length of the CDR3 is 14 residues. Trimming took 5 bases from V and 7 from J; bases not matched to a gene: 8. The V gene's germline CDR1 is MNHNS and CDR2 SASEGT. Patients aged 18 to 65 with hyperthyroidism were newly diagnosed, with duration under 2 months.

Sequencing was done on a sample of blood. This chain uses TRBV6-1 with TRBJ2-7, with 10 bases matching TRBD2. This receptor was obtained from a woman between 40 and 50 years old with Graves' hyperthyroidism. The CDR3 sequence is CASSSSSGSFEQYF. CDR3 in DNA: TGTGCCAGCAGTTCTTCTAGCGGGAGTTTTGAGCAGTACTTC.